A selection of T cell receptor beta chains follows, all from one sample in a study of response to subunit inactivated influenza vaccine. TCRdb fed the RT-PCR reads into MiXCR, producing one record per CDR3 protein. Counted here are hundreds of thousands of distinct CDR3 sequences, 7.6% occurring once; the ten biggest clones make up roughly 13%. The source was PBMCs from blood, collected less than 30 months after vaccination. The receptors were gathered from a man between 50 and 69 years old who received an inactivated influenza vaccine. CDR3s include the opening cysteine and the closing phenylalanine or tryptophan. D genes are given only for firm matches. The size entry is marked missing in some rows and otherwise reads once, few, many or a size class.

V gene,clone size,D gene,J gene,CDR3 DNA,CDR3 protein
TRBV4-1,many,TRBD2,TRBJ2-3,TGCGCCAGCAGCCCAAGGAGTCTAGCGGGATTCACAGATACGCAGTATTTT,CASSPRSLAGFTDTQYF
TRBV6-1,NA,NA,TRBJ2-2,TGTGCCAGCAGCCGAAAGATAGACAGTTACACCGGGGAGCTGTTTTTT,CASSRKIDSYTGELFF
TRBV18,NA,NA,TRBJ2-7,TGTGCCAGCTCACCAAGCAGGAACCCCTACGAGCAGTACTTC,CASSPSRNPYEQYF
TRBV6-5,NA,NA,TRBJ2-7,TGTGCCAGCAGTTACCGGCGGGAAGCCTACGAGCAGTACTTC,CASSYRREAYEQYF
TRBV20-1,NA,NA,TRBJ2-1,TGCAGTGCTAGAGATATTGAACCTGACAGGAGCTCCTACAATGAGCAGTTCTTC,CSARDIEPDRSSYNEQFF
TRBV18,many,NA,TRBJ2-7,TGTGCCAGCTCACCAGTAGTTCTGAACGAGCAGTACTTC,CASSPVVLNEQYF
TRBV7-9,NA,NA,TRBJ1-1,TGTGCCAGCAGCTTACTTCCCTTATTGAGGGGCGTGGAAGCTTTCTTT,CASSLLPLLRGVEAFF
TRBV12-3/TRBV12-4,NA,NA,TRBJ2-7,TGTGCCAGCAGACCTGTGACAGGCTACGAGCAGTACTTC,CASRPVTGYEQYF
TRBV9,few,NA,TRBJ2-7,TGTGCCAGCAGCGTAAGGGGGTCGGTCGGGCACGAGCAGTACTTC,CASSVRGSVGHEQYF
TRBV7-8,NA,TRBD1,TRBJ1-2,TGTGCCAGCAGCTTAGGGGGTGGACAGGGCTATGGCTACACCTTC,CASSLGGGQGYGYTF
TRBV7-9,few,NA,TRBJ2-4,TGTGCCAGCAGCTTAGCGGAGGGAAGCGGCATTCAGTACTTC,CASSLAEGSGIQYF
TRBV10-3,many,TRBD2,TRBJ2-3,TGTGCCATCAGTGGCCAGGGGCGGGAGGTTTCAGATACGCAGTATTTT,CAISGQGREVSDTQYF
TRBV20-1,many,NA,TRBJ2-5,TGCAGTGCTAGAGATCTAGCGATCCAAGAGACCCAGTACTTC,CSARDLAIQETQYF
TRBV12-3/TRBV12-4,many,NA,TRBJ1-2,TGTGCCAGCAGTTGGGGAGATGGCTACACCTTC,CASSWGDGYTF
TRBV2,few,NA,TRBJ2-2,TGTGCCAGCAGCCTAGGACGGCAGGCCGGGGAGCTGTTTTTT,CASSLGRQAGELFF
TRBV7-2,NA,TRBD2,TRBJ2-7,TGTGCCAGCAGCTTAGTTGGTGGGACTAGTCTTCCCGAGCAGTACTTC,CASSLVGGTSLPEQYF
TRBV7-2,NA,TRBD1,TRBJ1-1,TGTGCCAGCAGGGGACAGCCAGGAGGCACTGAAGCTTTCTTT,CASRGQPGGTEAFF
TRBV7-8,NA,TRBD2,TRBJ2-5,TGTGCCAGCAGCTACCAGTGGACTAGCGGGGGTGAGACCCAGTACTTC,CASSYQWTSGGETQYF
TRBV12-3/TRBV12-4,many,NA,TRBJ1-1,TGTGCCAGCAGTTTAGGGGGGGGTGACACTGAAGCTTTCTTT,CASSLGGGDTEAFF
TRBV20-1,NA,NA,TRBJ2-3,TGCAGTGCTAACACCCCTTCCACAGATACGCAGTATTTT,CSANTPSTDTQYF
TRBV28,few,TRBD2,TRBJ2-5,TGTGCCAGCGGACTAGCGGAGCAAGAGACCCAGTACTTC,CASGLAEQETQYF
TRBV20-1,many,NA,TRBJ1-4,TGCAGTGCTAAGTGGGCCTTAGATGAAAAACTGTTTTTT,CSAKWALDEKLFF
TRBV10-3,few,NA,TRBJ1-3,TGTGCCATCCACGGGGCGGATGGAAACACCATATATTTT,CAIHGADGNTIYF
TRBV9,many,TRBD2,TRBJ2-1,TGTGCCAGCAGCGTAGCCCCAGCGGGAGGTTGGAATGAGCAGTTCTTC,CASSVAPAGGWNEQFF
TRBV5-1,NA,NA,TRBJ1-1,TGCGCCAGCAGCCTCCGGGCCCTGAACACTGAAGCTTTCTTT,CASSLRALNTEAFF
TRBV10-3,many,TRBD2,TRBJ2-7,TGTGCCATCAACCTAGCGGGAGGGAACGAGCAGTACTTC,CAINLAGGNEQYF
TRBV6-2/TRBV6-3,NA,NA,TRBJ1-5,TGTGCCAGCACCAAAGATCGACAGATCCTCTCTTGGGAGCAGCCCCAGCATTTT,CASTKDRQILSWEQPQHF
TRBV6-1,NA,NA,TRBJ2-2,TGTGCCAGCAGTCTCCTCCTTGGGGGGGAGCTGTTTTTT,CASSLLLGGELFF
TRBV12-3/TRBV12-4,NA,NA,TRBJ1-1,TGTGCCAGCAGTTTTGGGGTGAGCACTGAGGCTTTCTTT,CASSFGVSTEAFF
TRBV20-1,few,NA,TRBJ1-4,TGCAGTGCTCTTAGCGGGGGAGGGAGAAGTGAAAAACTGTTTTTT,CSALSGGGRSEKLFF
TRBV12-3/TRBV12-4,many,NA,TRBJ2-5,TGTGCCAGCAGTGCAGGAGGAGGGACCCAGTACTTC,CASSAGGGTQYF
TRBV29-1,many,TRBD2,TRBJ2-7,TGCAGCGTTGAAGAGTCAGGACTAGGGAGCAGCTACGAGCAGTACTTC,CSVEESGLGSSYEQYF
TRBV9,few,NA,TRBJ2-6,TGTGCCAGCAGCGTAGGAACAGGCTTCCGGGCCAACGTCCTGACTTTC,CASSVGTGFRANVLTF
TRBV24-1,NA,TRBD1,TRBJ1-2,TGTGCCACCAGTGATTTGTCGGCCGGGACAGGGATTGGTGGCTACACCTTC,CATSDLSAGTGIGGYTF
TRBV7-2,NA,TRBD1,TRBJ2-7,TGTGCCAGCAGCTTAGATAGCACGGGACAGGGGCGCGAGCAGTACTTC,CASSLDSTGQGREQYF
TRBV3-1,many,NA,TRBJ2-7,TGTGCCAGCACCGGGACCGCGACTGGCGAGCAGTACTTC,CASTGTATGEQYF
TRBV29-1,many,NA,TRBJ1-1,TGCAGCGTTATCGGGACACTGAACACTGAAGCTTTCTTT,CSVIGTLNTEAFF
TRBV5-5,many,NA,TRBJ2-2,TGTGCCAGCACCTTAAGACAGGCCACCGGGGAGCTGTTTTTT,CASTLRQATGELFF